A selection of T cell receptor beta chains follows, all from one sample in a study of metastatic and nonmetastatic thyroid tumors. Via MiXCR, TCRdb re-called the PCR reads. The sample lists 30,000 to 35,000 clones, 15% occurring once. The sample was blood. The origin of the receptors is a male donor with papillary thyroid cancer or a benign thyroid nodule (not recorded which). Some clones in this sample may be carry-over from other donors' samples. The CDR3 runs from the conserved cysteine through the conserved F or W. The D gene is left open where the match is weak. The size of a clone is reported for some rows only, either as once, few or many, or as a class for expanded clones.

-	TRBJ1-4	TRBV10-3	many	TGTGCCACCCGGACACAAGGTGAAAAACTGTTTTTT	CATRTQGEKLFF
TRBD2	TRBJ2-2	TRBV6-1	-	TGTGCCAGCAGCGGGGGGGGGACGCTTACCGGGGAGCTGTTTTTT	CASSGGGTLTGELFF
-	TRBJ1-1	TRBV29-1	many	TGCAGCGTTGTTATCTCTGAAGCTTTCTTT	CSVVISEAFF
-	TRBJ2-3	TRBV5-1	-	TGCGCCAGCAGCTTGGGGGGGGCGTCGGGGACAGATACGCAGTATTTT	CASSLGGASGTDTQYF
-	TRBJ1-2	TRBV19	many	TGTGCCAGTACCATCCAAGGGAAACCCTATGGCTACACCTTC	CASTIQGKPYGYTF
TRBD1	TRBJ1-1	TRBV4-2	many	TGTGCCAGCAGCCCAAGACAGGGGGCCTACCTCACTGAAGCTTTCTTT	CASSPRQGAYLTEAFF
TRBD2	TRBJ2-7	TRBV19	many	TGTGCCACCCAGAGACTAGCGGGAGACTACGAGCAGTACTTC	CATQRLAGDYEQYF
-	TRBJ2-1	TRBV5-1	-	TGCGCCAGCAGCTTGATGGTTCCCAGTGAGCAGTTCTTC	CASSLMVPSEQFF
TRBD2	TRBJ2-5	TRBV20-1	-	TGCAGCGCGGGGGGAGAGGAGACCCAGTACTTC	CSAGGEETQYF
-	TRBJ1-6	TRBV2	once	TGTGCCAGCAGTGAAGCGTCGGGTTGGGGACAAAGCTCCTATAATTCACCCCTCCACTTT	CASSEASGWGQSSYNSPLHF
-	TRBJ2-7	TRBV20-1	many	TGCAGTGCCCGATGGGGGCCCCACTCCTACGAGCAGTACTTC	CSARWGPHSYEQYF
-	TRBJ2-6	TRBV25-1	few	TGTGCCAGCAGTGAGGGAGGCTCTGGGGCCAACGTACTGACTTTC	CASSEGGSGANVLTF
-	TRBJ1-5	TRBV12-3/TRBV12-4	-	TGTGCCAGCAGTTTTACAGGGCCAGGCAATCAGCCCCAGCATTTT	CASSFTGPGNQPQHF
-	TRBJ2-2	TRBV19	-	TGTGCCAGTAGTACACTCGGGGGGCTTGAGCTGTTTTTT	CASSTLGGLELFF
TRBD1	TRBJ2-2	TRBV19	many	TGTGCCACGAGGGCCAGACAGGGGGTCTTGGCCGGGGAGCTGTTTTTT	CATRARQGVLAGELFF
-	TRBJ2-1	TRBV7-2	many	TGTGCCAGCAGCTCTGGGCGTCGTAATGAGCAGTTCTTC	CASSSGRRNEQFF
-	TRBJ2-7	TRBV11-3	-	TGTGCCAGCAGCTTAGTTTCCAGCCCTAGTGGGGAGCAGTACTTC	CASSLVSSPSGEQYF
TRBD1	TRBJ1-1	TRBV9	many	TGTGCCAGCAGCCTACAGGGGGCGGATACTGAAGCTTTCTTT	CASSLQGADTEAFF
-	TRBJ2-2	TRBV7-3	many	TGTGCCAGCAGCCCTAAGGCCACCGGGGAGCTGTTTTTT	CASSPKATGELFF
TRBD2	TRBJ2-1	TRBV20-1	few	TGCAGTGCTAGCTCTAGCGGGAGTCTCCATGAGCAGTTCTTC	CSASSSGSLHEQFF
-	TRBJ2-2	TRBV9	many	TGTGCCAGCAGCGTAGAGGATTGGACCGGGGAGCTGTTTTTT	CASSVEDWTGELFF
-	TRBJ1-2	TRBV7-3	-	TGTGCCAGCAGCCGAGGAGACAGGTCCTATGGCTACACCTTC	CASSRGDRSYGYTF
-	TRBJ1-6	TRBV7-3	many	TGTGCCAGCAGCTTAGACGCGTCCTCAAATTCACCCCTCCACTTT	CASSLDASSNSPLHF
-	TRBJ2-1	TRBV11-2	-	TGTGCCAGCAGCTTAGCCGCGGGACTCTATTCCAATGAGCAGTTCTTC	CASSLAAGLYSNEQFF
-	TRBJ2-7	TRBV11-2	many	TGTGCCAGCAGCCCCCCGGTCGGCGAGCAGTACTTC	CASSPPVGEQYF
-	TRBJ2-1	TRBV7-9	many	TGTGCCAGCAGGACGGGCGGTGAGCAGTTCTTC	CASRTGGEQFF
TRBD2	TRBJ2-3	TRBV20-1	many	TGCAGTGCTAGAGCCCTAGGCCTAGCGGGAGTCATAGATACGCAGTATTTT	CSARALGLAGVIDTQYF
-	TRBJ2-2	TRBV7-8	many	TGTGCCAGCAGCTTAAGGGACGAGAACACCGGGGAGCTGTTTTTT	CASSLRDENTGELFF
TRBD2	TRBJ2-5	TRBV7-7	few	TGTGCTGGCAGCTTTGGCGTAGCGGGTCGGGTGGAGACCCAGTACTTC	CAGSFGVAGRVETQYF
TRBD1	TRBJ2-5	TRBV3-1	many	TGTGCCAGCAGCCTGGGACAGCAAGAGACCCAGTACTTC	CASSLGQQETQYF
-	TRBJ2-2	TRBV20-1	many	TGCAGTGCTAGAGAGGGTGCGAACACCGGGGAGCTGTTTTTT	CSAREGANTGELFF
-	TRBJ1-2	TRBV5-1	many	TGCGCCAGCAGCTTGATCAGTCCGATCGACTACACCTTC	CASSLISPIDYTF
TRBD1	TRBJ2-2	TRBV7-2	many	TGTGCCAGCAGCTTATACAGGGGGCTCGAGACCGGGGAGCTGTTTTTT	CASSLYRGLETGELFF
-	TRBJ1-1	TRBV6-1	many	TGTGCCGTTCAACAGGACCCTAACACTGAAGCTTTCTTT	CAVQQDPNTEAFF
-	TRBJ2-5	TRBV18	many	TGTGCCAGCTCACCGAACCAGATCGCCGGAAGCCAAGAGACCCAGTACTTC	CASSPNQIAGSQETQYF
TRBD1	TRBJ1-1	TRBV20-1	many	TGCAGTGCTGCCCCAGGGGGACAGGGAGGCAGTGAAGCTTTCTTT	CSAAPGGQGGSEAFF
TRBD1	TRBJ1-6	TRBV18	few	TGTGCCAGCTCACAGGAGACAGGGTCATCACCCCTCCACTTT	CASSQETGSSPLHF
TRBD2	TRBJ2-7	TRBV6-6	many	TGTGCCAGCAGTTACCTGAAGACTAGCGGGAGCCCCTACGAGCAGTACTTC	CASSYLKTSGSPYEQYF
TRBD1	TRBJ2-1	TRBV20-1	many	TGCAGTGCTAGGTTTGACAGGGGGCGGGTGAATGAGCAGTTCTTC	CSARFDRGRVNEQFF
-	TRBJ2-3	TRBV7-9	many	TGTGCCAGCAGCCCCGACGGTGCAGGGGCGCAGTATTTT	CASSPDGAGAQYF